This TCR beta chain was identified in a study of blood T cell repertoires in COVID-19. Cohorts were determined from participant-reported clinical history. What the recovered Cohort 3 donors had was two negative PCRs, clearance, or symptom resolution. Clones were sequenced by immunoSEQ multiplex PCR, and TCRdb holds only the in-frame ones, with some missing. The profile shows 200,000 to 250,000 clones, under 90% of them singletons. The source is a woman in her sixties who had recovered from COVID-19. The sequenced material came from PBMCs or T cells enriched from blood (not recorded which).

The CDR3 loop is CASSQGSGGNQPQHF. The DNA of the CDR3 is TGTGCCAGCTCGCAGGGTTCGGGGGGTAATCAGCCCCAGCATTTT. The J gene is TRBJ1-5, the V gene TRBV18, with a possible D match to TRBD1 (5 bases). CDR1 and CDR2 from the germline V gene are KGHSH and LQKENI. Trimming removed 6 bases at V and 4 bases at J, with 16 bases between. The CDR3 length is 15 residues.